This paragraph covers one T cell receptor beta chain sequence. Germline lookup yields CDR1 MDHEN and CDR2 SYDVKM. V lost 2 bases, J lost 9 bases, and 13 bases stayed unmatched. The CDR3 consists of 15 residues. This entry comes from a study of blood T cell repertoires in COVID-19. Turning to the study itself: Spain, Italy and the United States supplied samples that represented acute and convalescent COVID-19. Sources were T cells, B-cell-depleted T cells, or PBMCs; the material itself was cDNA or gDNA.

Under the authors' procedure: Amplification of reference gene primers was used by the study to estimate nucleated cell counts. TCRdb's copy holds only in-frame clones and misses some; the assay was immunoSEQ multiplex PCR. From that table come the V and J calls and clone size; the DNA was used to work out D and trimming. The sample includes some 180,000 clones, less than 90% of them seen just once. The chain uses TRBV28 and TRBJ2-7, with 7 bases aligning to TRBD2. Sequencing was done on a sample of peripheral blood. The TCR was taken from a man between 65 and 85 years old with active or convalescent COVID-19. The CDR3 DNA sequence: TGTGCCAGCAGTTTACTGTCTAGCGGCTCCCAGGGGCAGTACTTC. It is translated as CASSLLSSGSQGQYF.